This T cell receptor (beta chain) emerged from a study of T cell responses to AZD1222 COVID-19 vaccine. Germline loops: CDR1 SGHVS, CDR2 FQNEAQ. Trimming shortened V by 1 base and J by 0 bases, and 13 bases separated the two germline ends. This CDR3 has 17 amino acids. Study-level findings and limits: The donor cohort was predominantly white British with a female majority, and clonal diversity may have been underestimated.

As regards this clone: The antigen remains unidentified.

The assay was immunoSEQ multiplex PCR, and TCRdb's table has in-frame clones only and misses some. The data show about 53,000 clones, approximately 84% seen once. This TCR came from an adult in good health. The chain joins TRBV7-8 to TRBJ1-5, with D possibly TRBD1 on 5 matching bases. The material was peripheral blood, obtained on day 0 of AZD1222 vaccination. The CDR3 bases are TGTGCCAGCAGCTTAGTTTCAGGGCTCGATAGCAATCAGCCCCAGCATTTT. As protein: CASSLVSGLDSNQPQHF.